A selection of T cell receptor beta chains follows, all from one sample in a study of CD8+ T cells in alopecia areata. TCRdb's copy holds only in-frame clones and misses some; the assay was immunoSEQ multiplex PCR. This sample has 180,000 or so clones; approximately 50% occur once, and the top ten carry 10%. Specimen: CD8+ T cells sorted from blood, collected between weeks 51 and 52, from a patient treated with tofacitinib. The receptors shown here come from a human donor with alopecia areata. CDR3s include the opening cysteine and the closing phenylalanine or tryptophan.

v_gene: TRBV27
j_gene: TRBJ2-5
CDR3aa: CASSSGLAGPQGQYF

v_gene: TRBV6-5
j_gene: TRBJ2-1
CDR3aa: CASVSGDEQFF

v_gene: TRBV7-9
j_gene: TRBJ1-6
CDR3aa: CASSPIPGQGADNSPLHF

v_gene: TRBV5-4
j_gene: TRBJ2-1
CDR3aa: CASSSTGDEQFF

v_gene: TRBV4-1
j_gene: TRBJ1-4
CDR3aa: CASSFDWEYEKLFF

v_gene: TRBV5-1
j_gene: TRBJ1-1
CDR3aa: CASSYQENTEAFF

v_gene: TRBV7-2
j_gene: TRBJ2-7
CDR3aa: CASSSSLAGRYSSYEQYF

v_gene: TRBV5-1
j_gene: TRBJ1-1
CDR3aa: CASSLGHRVGMNTEAFF

v_gene: TRBV13
j_gene: TRBJ1-1
CDR3aa: CASSLIMNTEAFF

v_gene: TRBV5-4
j_gene: TRBJ1-5
CDR3aa: CASSWTDYSNQPQHF

v_gene: TRBV19
j_gene: TRBJ2-1
CDR3aa: CASSIVSSYNEQFF

v_gene: TRBV30
j_gene: TRBJ1-1
CDR3aa: CAWSLGIEAFF

v_gene: TRBV19
j_gene: TRBJ1-2
CDR3aa: CATGQGANYGYTF

v_gene: TRBV29-1
j_gene: TRBJ1-1
CDR3aa: CSVEFQGADTEAFF

v_gene: TRBV5-4
j_gene: TRBJ2-7
CDR3aa: CASSLDRGYYEQYF

v_gene: TRBV5-1
j_gene: TRBJ1-2
CDR3aa: CASSLAGEREYGYTF

v_gene: TRBV7-2
j_gene: TRBJ1-2
CDR3aa: CASSLVLGYTF

v_gene: TRBV29-1
j_gene: TRBJ2-3
CDR3aa: CSVGGPSTDTQYF

v_gene: TRBV9
j_gene: TRBJ2-7
CDR3aa: CASSVGGQAPYEQYF

v_gene: TRBV10-3
j_gene: TRBJ2-7
CDR3aa: CAIRETSGGSYEQYF

v_gene: TRBV27
j_gene: TRBJ2-2
CDR3aa: CASSLGRNTGELFF

v_gene: TRBV25-1
j_gene: TRBJ2-2
CDR3aa: CASSEVFDGELFF

v_gene: TRBV4-3
j_gene: TRBJ2-7
CDR3aa: CASSQSSGDNSYEQYF

v_gene: TRBV10-3
j_gene: TRBJ1-4
CDR3aa: CAISADDEKLFF

v_gene: TRBV14
j_gene: TRBJ1-1
CDR3aa: CASSQMGQGVTEAFF

v_gene: TRBV27
j_gene: TRBJ1-1
CDR3aa: CASTPGGLTEAFF

v_gene: TRBV20-1
j_gene: TRBJ1-1
CDR3aa: CSTGTNTEAFF

v_gene: TRBV29-1
j_gene: TRBJ1-2
CDR3aa: CSVLLDGVGYTF

v_gene: TRBV5-1
j_gene: TRBJ2-7
CDR3aa: CASSPGLAGGLYEQYF

v_gene: TRBV5-1
j_gene: TRBJ1-2
CDR3aa: CASSPAGEGYTF

v_gene: TRBV9
j_gene: TRBJ2-5
CDR3aa: CASSGLEETQYF

v_gene: TRBV6-5
j_gene: TRBJ2-7
CDR3aa: CASSYDGPYEQYF

v_gene: TRBV30
j_gene: TRBJ1-1
CDR3aa: CAWSVSRGSTEAFF

v_gene: TRBV6-5
j_gene: TRBJ2-5
CDR3aa: CASSYSTGGFEETQYF

v_gene: TRBV6-5
j_gene: TRBJ1-5
CDR3aa: CASSSSGQPQHF

v_gene: TRBV30
j_gene: TRBJ2-7
CDR3aa: CAWSAGTRGFYEQYF

v_gene: TRBV11-2
j_gene: TRBJ1-1
CDR3aa: CASSLGLGAFF

v_gene: TRBV7-9
j_gene: TRBJ1-2
CDR3aa: CASSLGGAGYGYTF

v_gene: TRBV13
j_gene: TRBJ2-5
CDR3aa: CASSLGLGQGASETQYF

v_gene: TRBV14
j_gene: TRBJ1-1
CDR3aa: CASSQHREVAEAFF